This TCR beta chain stems from a study of shared clonotypes between healthy human individuals. Broader study findings: Enrolling few donors narrowed the genetic and exposure-history diversity that was represented. The study found roughly 5.3% of naive CD4 clonotypes shared across a handful of donors.

Naive-designated CD8 cells lacked CD45RO, were positively enriched for CCR7, and omitted terminally differentiated effector memory CD45RA+ cells. Donors included only healthy HIV-negative adults lacking recent acute infections or vaccinations. Method: immunoSEQ multiplex PCR; TCRdb's copy keeps in-frame clones and lacks some. The repertoire has about 2 million clones, approximately 94% of them found once; the top ten carry 0.9% to 1.3%. About this clone itself: Its antigen is unidentified.

Sample: naive CD8+ T cells sorted from blood. The receptor was isolated from a man between 18 and 29 years old in good health.

CDR3 amino acids: CASSVGQAGAYEQYF. Here the CDR3 DNA reads TGTGCCAGCAGCGTAGGACAAGCGGGTGCCTACGAGCAGTACTTC. The genes are TRBV9 and TRBJ2-7, with a possible D match to TRBD2 (6 bases). V lost 0 bases and J lost 2, with 12 bases in between. The CDR3 contains 15 residues. Germline lookup yields CDR1 SGDLS and CDR2 YYNGEE.